This T cell receptor (beta chain) was sequenced in a study of cytotoxic CD8 clonotypes in ibrutinib-treated CLL. Overall study findings and caveats: Starting clonality was above that of age-matched healthy donors and tracked circulating CD8+ T-cell counts.

TCR beta library input comprised about 2 micrograms of genomic DNA from cryopreserved PBMCs. Concerning this clone itself: Its antigen remains unidentified.

Clones were read by immunoSEQ multiplex PCR, and TCRdb kept only the in-frame ones, dropping some. The table includes about 63,000 clones, 45% to 60% detected once. The sequencing here drew on PBMCs, taken after 12 months of ibrutinib treatment. This TCR was sampled from a human donor with chronic lymphocytic leukemia.

The CDR3 sequence is CASSFTNNRGLRETQYF. Written as DNA, the CDR3 is TGTGCCAGCAGTTTTACAAACAACAGGGGTTTAAGGGAGACCCAGTACTTC. This chain links TRBV9 with TRBJ2-5; TRBD1 agrees at 7 bases. The CDR3 is 17 residues long. Germline CDR1 is SGDLS and CDR2 is YYNGEE. The V gene end was trimmed by 5 bases and the J gene end by 5 bases; junction bases not matched to a gene: 18.